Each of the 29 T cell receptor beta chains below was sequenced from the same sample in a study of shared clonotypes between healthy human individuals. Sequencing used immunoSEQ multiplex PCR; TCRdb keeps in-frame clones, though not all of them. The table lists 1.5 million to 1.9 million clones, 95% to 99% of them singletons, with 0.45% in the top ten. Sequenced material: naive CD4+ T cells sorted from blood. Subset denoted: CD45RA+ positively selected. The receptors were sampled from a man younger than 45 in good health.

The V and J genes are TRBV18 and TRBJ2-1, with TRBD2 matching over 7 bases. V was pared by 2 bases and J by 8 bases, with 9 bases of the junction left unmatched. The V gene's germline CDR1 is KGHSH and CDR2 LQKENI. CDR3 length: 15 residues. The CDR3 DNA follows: TGTGCCAGCTCACCAAGAGGACTAGTTACCGATGAGCAGTTCTTC. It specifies CASSPRGLVTDEQFF.

The CDR3 DNA reads as TGTGCCAGCACTCCGGCGAGGGTCCGGTACGAGCAGTACTTC. Translating it yields CASTPARVRYEQYF. This chain connects TRBV28 to TRBJ2-7; D is perhaps TRBD2 (5 bases). The CDR3 runs to 14 residues. Trimming cost V 7 bases and J 4 bases, with 17 bases left between them. Germline V lookup: CDR1 MDHEN, CDR2 SYDVKM.

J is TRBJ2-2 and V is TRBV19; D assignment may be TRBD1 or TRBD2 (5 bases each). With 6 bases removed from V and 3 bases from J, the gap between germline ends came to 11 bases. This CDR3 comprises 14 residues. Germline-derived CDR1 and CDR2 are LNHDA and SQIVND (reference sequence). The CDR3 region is CASRVLGDTGELFF. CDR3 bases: TGTGCCAGTAGGGTCTTGGGGGACACCGGGGAGCTGTTTTTT. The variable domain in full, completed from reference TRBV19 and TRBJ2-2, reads DGGITQSPKYLFRKEGQNVTLSCEQNLNHDAMYWYRQDPGQGLRLIYYSQIVNDFQKGDIAEGYSVSREKKESFPLTVTSAQKNPTAFYLCASRVLGDTGELFFGEGSRLTVL.

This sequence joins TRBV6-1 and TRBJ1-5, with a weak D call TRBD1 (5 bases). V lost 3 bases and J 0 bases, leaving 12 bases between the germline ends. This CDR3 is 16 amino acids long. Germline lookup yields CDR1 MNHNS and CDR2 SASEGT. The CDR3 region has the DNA TGTGCCAGCAGTGAGGGACGGGAATATAGCAATCAGCCCCAGCATTTT. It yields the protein CASSEGREYSNQPQHF.

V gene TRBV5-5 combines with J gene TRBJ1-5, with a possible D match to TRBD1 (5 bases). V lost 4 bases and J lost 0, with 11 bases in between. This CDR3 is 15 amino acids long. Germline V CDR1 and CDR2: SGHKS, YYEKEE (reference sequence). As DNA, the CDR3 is TGTGCCAGCAGCCCCCCGGGGGATAGCAATCAGCCCCAGCATTTT. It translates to CASSPPGDSNQPQHF.

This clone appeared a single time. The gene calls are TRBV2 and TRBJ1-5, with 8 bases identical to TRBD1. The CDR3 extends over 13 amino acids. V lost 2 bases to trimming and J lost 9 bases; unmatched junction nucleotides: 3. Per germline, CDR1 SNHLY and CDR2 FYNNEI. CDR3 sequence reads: CASSEWGQAPQHF. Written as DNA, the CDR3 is TGTGCCAGCAGTGAATGGGGACAGGCGCCCCAGCATTTT.

CDR3 amino acids: CASSQGQGWQPQHF. The DNA of the CDR3 is TGTGCCAGCAGCCAAGGACAGGGTTGGCAGCCCCAGCATTTT. This chain connects TRBV2 to TRBJ1-5, with 8 bases identical to TRBD1. V shed 6 bases, J shed 7 bases, and the junction held 8 bases outside the gene matches. The germline V gene encodes CDR1 SNHLY and CDR2 FYNNEI. The CDR3 sequence is 14 residues long.

As DNA, the CDR3 is TGTGCCAGCGAACCCCAATCTGGCACAGATACGCAGTATTTT. Protein: CASEPQSGTDTQYF. This chain links TRBV28 with TRBJ2-3; D is uncertain. The CDR3 contains 14 residues. Germline CDR1 reads MDHEN; CDR2 reads SYDVKM. The ends were cut back, 8 bases at V and 1 base at J, with 13 bases in the middle.

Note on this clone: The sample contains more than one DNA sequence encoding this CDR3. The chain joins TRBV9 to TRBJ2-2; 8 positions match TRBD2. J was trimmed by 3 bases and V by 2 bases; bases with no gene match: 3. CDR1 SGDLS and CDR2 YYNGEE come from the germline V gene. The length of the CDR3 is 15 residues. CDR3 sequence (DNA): TGTGCCAGCAGCGTTTCGGGAGGGTACACCGGGGAGCTGTTTTTT. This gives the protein CASSVSGGYTGELFF.

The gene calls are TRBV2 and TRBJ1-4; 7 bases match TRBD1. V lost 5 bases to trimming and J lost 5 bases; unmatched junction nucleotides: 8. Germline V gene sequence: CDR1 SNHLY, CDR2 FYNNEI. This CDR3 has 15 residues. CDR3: CASSSQGQPNEKLFF. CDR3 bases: TGTGCCAGCAGTTCTCAGGGACAGCCCAATGAAAAACTGTTTTTT.

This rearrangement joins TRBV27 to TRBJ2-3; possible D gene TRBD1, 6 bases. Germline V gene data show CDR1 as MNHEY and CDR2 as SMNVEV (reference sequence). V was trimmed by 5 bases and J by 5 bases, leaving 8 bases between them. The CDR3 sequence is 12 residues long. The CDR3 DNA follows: TGTGCCAGCAGTCCACAGGGAGATACGCAGTATTTT. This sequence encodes CASSPQGDTQYF.

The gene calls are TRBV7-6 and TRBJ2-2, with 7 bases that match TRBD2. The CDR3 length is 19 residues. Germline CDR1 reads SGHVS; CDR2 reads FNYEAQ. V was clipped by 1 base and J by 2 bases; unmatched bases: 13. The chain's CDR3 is CASSLEFRGRAANTGELFF. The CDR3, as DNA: TGTGCCAGCAGCTTAGAATTTCGGGGGAGGGCCGCCAACACCGGGGAGCTGTTTTTT.

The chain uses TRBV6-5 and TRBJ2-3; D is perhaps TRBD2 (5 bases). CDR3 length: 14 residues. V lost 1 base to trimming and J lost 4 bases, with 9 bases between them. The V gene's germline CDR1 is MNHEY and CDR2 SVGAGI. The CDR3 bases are TGTGCCAGCAGTTACTTTCCGGGGTCAGATACGCAGTATTTT. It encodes CASSYFPGSDTQYF.

The CDR3 is CASSGTQGNGNTEAFF. The CDR3 coding sequence is TGTGCCAGCAGCGGAACCCAGGGAAATGGGAACACTGAAGCTTTCTTT. The chain couples TRBV5-4 to TRBJ1-1, with D maybe TRBD1 (5 bases). Germline assignment: CDR1 SGHNT and CDR2 YYREEE (reference sequence). This CDR3 is built from 16 residues. V gave up 4 bases and J gave up 1 base, with 17 bases separating them.

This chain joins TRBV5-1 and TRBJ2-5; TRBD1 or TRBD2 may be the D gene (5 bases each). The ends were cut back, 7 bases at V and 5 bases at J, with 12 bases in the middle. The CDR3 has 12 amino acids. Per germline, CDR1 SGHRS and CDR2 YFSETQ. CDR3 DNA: TGCGCCAGCTCCCCCGGGACGGAGACCCAGTACTTC. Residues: CASSPGTETQYF.

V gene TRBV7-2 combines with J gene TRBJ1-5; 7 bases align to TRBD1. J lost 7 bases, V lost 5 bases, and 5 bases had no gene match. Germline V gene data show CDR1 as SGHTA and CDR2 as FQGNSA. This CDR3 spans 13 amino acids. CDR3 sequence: CASSLGTVQPQHF. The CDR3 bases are TGTGCCAGCAGCCTCGGGACAGTCCAGCCCCAGCATTTT.

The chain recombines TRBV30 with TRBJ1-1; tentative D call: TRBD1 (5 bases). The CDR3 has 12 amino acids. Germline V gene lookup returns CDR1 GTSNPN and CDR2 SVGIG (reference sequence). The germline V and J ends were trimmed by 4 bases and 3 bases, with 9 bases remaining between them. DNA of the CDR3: TGTGCCTGGATTGGAGGGGACACTGAAGCTTTCTTT. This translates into CAWIGGDTEAFF.

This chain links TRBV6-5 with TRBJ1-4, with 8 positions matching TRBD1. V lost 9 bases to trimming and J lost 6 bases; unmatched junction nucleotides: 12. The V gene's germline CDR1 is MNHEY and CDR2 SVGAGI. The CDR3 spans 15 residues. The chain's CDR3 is CASSPSPDRDEKLFF. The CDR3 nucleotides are TGTGCCAGTTCCCCTTCGCCGGACAGGGATGAAAAACTGTTTTTT.

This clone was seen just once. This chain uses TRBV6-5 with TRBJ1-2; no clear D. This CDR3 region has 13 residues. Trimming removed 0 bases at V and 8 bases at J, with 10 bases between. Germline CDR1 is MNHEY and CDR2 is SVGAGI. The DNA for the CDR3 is TGTGCCAGCAGTTACTCGCCAGGATGGGGCTACACCTTC. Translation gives CASSYSPGWGYTF.

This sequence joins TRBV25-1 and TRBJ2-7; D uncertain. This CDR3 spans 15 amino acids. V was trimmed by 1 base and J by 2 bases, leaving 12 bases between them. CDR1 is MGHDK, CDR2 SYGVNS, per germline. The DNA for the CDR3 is TGTGCCAGCAGTGAATTGGGTGATTGGACCTACGAGCAGTACTTC. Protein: CASSELGDWTYEQYF.

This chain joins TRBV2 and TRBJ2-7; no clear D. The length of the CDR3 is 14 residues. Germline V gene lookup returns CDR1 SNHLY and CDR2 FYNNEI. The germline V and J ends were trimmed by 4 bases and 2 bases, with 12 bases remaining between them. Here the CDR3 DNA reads TGTGCCAGCAGTGTCGCCCGGGTTACCTACGAGCAGTACTTC. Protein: CASSVARVTYEQYF.

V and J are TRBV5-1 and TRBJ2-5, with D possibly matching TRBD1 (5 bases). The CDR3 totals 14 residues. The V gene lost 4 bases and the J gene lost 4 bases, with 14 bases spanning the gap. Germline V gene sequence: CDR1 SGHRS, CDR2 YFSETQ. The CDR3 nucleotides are TGCGCCAGCAGCGTTACAGGTTCGGGAGAGACCCAGTACTTC. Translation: CASSVTGSGETQYF.

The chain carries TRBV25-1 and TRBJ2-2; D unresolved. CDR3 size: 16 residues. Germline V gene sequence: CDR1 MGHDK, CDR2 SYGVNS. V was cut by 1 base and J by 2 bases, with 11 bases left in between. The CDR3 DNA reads TGTGCCAGCAGTGAATTATTTGGATCCAACACCGGGGAGCTGTTTTTT. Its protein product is CASSELFGSNTGELFF.

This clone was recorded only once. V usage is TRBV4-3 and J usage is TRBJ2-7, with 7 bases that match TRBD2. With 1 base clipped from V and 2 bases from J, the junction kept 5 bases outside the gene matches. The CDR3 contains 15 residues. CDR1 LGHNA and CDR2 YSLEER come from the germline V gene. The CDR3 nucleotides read TGCGCCAGCAGCCAAGGCCCTAGCGGAACCTACGAGCAGTACTTC. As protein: CASSQGPSGTYEQYF.

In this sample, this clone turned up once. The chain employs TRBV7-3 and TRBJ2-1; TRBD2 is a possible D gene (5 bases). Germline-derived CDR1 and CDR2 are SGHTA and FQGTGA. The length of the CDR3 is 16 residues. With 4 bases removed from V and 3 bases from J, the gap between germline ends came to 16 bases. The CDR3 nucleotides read TGTGCCAGCAGCTCGACCTCTAGCCCTCTCTACAATGAGCAGTTCTTC. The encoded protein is CASSSTSSPLYNEQFF.

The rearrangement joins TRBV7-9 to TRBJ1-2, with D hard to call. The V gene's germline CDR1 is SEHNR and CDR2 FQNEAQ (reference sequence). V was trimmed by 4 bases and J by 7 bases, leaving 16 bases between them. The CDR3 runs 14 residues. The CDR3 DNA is TGTGCCAGCAGCTCAAGCCCGGATTTTAGTGGCTACACCTTC. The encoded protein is CASSSSPDFSGYTF.

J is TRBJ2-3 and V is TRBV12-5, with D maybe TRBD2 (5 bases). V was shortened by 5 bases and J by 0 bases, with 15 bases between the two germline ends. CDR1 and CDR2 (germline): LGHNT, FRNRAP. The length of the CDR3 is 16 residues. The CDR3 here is CASGLGGAASTDTQYF. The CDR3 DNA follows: TGTGCTAGTGGTCTAGGTGGAGCGGCTAGCACAGATACGCAGTATTTT.

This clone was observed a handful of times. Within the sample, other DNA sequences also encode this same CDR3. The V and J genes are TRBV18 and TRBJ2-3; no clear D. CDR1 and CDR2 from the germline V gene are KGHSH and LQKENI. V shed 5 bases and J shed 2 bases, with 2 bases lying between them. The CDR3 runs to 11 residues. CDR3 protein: CASSITDTQYF. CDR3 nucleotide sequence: TGTGCCAGCTCAATCACAGATACGCAGTATTTT.

The CDR3: CASSRRIRTISSTDTQYF. The DNA of the CDR3 is TGTGCCAGCAGCCGACGTATACGGACAATTTCTAGCACAGATACGCAGTATTTT. J is TRBJ2-3 and V is TRBV13, with D perhaps matching TRBD1 (5 bases). Germline V gene sequence: CDR1 PRHDT, CDR2 FYEKMQ (reference sequence). V shed 5 bases and J shed 0 bases, with 21 bases lying between them. The CDR3 has 18 amino acids.